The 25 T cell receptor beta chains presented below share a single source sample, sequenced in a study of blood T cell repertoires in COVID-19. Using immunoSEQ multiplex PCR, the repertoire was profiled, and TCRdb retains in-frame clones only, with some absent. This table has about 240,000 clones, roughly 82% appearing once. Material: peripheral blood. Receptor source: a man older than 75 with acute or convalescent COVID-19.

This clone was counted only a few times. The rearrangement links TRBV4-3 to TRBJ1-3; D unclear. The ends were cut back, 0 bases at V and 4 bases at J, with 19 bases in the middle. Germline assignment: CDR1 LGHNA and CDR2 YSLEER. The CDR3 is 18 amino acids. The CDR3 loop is CASSQDMLGETSGNTIYF. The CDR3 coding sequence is TGCGCCAGCAGCCAAGATATGTTGGGCGAGACATCAGGAAACACCATATATTTT.

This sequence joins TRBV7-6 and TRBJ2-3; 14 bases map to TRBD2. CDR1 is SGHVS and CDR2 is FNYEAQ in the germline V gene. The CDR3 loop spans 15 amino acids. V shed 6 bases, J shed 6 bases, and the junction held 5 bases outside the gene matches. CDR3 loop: CASSLGLAGGDTQYF. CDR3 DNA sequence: TGTGCCAGCAGTCTAGGACTAGCGGGGGGTGATACGCAGTATTTT.

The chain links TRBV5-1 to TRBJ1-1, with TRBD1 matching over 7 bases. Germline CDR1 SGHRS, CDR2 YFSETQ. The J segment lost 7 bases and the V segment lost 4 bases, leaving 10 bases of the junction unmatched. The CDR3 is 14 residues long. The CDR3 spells CASSGTYRGGEAFF. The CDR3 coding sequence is TGCGCCAGCAGCGGGACATACAGGGGAGGTGAAGCTTTCTTT.

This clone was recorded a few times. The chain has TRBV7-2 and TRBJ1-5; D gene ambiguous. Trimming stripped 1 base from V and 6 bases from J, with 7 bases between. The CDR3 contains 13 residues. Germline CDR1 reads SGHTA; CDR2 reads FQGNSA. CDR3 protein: CASSLGTRQPQHF. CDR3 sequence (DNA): TGTGCCAGCAGCTTAGGAACACGTCAGCCCCAGCATTTT.

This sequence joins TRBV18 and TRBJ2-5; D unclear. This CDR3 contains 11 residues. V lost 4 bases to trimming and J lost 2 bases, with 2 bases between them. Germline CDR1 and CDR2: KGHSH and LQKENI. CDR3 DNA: TGTGCCAGCTCACTACAAGAGACCCAGTACTTC. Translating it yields CASSLQETQYF. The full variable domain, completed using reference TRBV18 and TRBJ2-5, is NAGVMQNPRHLVRRRGQEARLRCSPMKGHSHVYWYRQLPEEGLKFMVYLQKENIIDESGMPKERFSAEFPKEGPSILRIQQVVRGDSAAYFCASSLQETQYFGPGTRLLVL.

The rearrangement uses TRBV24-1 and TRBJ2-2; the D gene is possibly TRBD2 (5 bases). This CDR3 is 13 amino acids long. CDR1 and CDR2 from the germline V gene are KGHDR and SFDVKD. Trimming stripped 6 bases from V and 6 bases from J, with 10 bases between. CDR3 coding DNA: TGTGCCACCAGTCTGACCGGGGCCGGGGAGCTGTTTTTT. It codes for CATSLTGAGELFF.

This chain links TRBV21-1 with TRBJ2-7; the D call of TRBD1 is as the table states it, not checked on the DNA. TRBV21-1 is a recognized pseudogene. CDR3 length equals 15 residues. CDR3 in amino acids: CASRSCSDRAYEQYF. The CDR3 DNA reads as TGTGCCAGCAGAAGTTGTTCGGACAGGGCCTACGAGCAGTACTTC.

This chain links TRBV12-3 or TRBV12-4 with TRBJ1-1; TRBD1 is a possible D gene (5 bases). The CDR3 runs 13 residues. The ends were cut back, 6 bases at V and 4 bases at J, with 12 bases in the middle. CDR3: CASSQETGTEAFF. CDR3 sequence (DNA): TGTGCCAGCAGCCAAGAAACAGGCACTGAAGCTTTCTTT.

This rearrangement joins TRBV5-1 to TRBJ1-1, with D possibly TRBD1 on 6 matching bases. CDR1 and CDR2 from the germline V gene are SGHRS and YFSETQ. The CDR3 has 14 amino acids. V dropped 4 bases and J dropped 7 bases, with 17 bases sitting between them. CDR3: CASSPLYRESEAFF. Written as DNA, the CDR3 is TGCGCCAGCAGCCCACTATACAGGGAAAGTGAAGCTTTCTTT. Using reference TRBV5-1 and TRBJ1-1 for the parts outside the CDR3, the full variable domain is KAGVTQTPRYLIKTRGQQVTLSCSPISGHRSVSWYQQTPGQGLQFLFEYFSETQRNKGNFPGRFSGRQFSNSRSEMNVSTLELGDSALYLCASSPLYRESEAFFGQGTRLTVV.

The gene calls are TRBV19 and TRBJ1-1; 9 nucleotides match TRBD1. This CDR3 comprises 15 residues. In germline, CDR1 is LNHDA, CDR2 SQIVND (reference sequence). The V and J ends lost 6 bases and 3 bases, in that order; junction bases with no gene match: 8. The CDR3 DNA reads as TGTGCCAGTAGCAACAGGGGGCTTGTGGACACTGAAGCTTTCTTT. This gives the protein CASSNRGLVDTEAFF.

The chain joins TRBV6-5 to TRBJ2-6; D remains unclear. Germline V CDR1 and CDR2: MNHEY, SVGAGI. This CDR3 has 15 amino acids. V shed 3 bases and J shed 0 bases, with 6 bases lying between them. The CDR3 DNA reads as TGTGCCAGCAGTTATCTTTTCTCTGGGGCCAACGTCCTGACTTTC. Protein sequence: CASSYLFSGANVLTF.

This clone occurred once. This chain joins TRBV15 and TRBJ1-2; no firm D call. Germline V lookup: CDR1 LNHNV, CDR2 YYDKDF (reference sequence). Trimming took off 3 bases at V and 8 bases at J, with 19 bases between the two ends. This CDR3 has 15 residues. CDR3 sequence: CATSSLEGPRVGYTF. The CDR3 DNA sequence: TGTGCCACCAGCAGCCTGGAAGGACCGCGGGTAGGCTACACCTTC.

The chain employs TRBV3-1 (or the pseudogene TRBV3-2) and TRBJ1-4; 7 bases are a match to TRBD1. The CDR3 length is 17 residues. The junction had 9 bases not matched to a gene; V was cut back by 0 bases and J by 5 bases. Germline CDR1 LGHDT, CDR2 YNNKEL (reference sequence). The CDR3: CASSQDPAGGGNEKLFF. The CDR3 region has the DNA TGTGCCAGCAGCCAAGATCCGGCAGGGGGTGGGAATGAAAAACTGTTTTTT.

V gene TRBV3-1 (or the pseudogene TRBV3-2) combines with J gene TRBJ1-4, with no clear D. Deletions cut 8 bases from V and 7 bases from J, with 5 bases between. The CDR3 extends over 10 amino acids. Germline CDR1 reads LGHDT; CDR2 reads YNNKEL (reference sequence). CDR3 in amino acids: CASSGEKLFF. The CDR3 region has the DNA TGTGCCAGCTCCGGTGAAAAACTGTTTTTT.

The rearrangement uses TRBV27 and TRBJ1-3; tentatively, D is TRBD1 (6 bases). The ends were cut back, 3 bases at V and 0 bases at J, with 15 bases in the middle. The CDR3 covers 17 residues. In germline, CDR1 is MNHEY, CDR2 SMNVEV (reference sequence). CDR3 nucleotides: TGTGCCAGCAGTTTCAATTCGGACAGTTTCTCTGGAAACACCATATATTTT. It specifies CASSFNSDSFSGNTIYF.

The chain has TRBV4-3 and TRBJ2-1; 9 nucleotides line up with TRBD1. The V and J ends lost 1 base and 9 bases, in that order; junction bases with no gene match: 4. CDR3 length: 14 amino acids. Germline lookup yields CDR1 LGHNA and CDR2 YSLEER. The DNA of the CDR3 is TGCGCCAGCAGCCAAGGGGACAGGGTGGGTGAGCAGTTCTTC. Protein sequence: CASSQGDRVGEQFF.

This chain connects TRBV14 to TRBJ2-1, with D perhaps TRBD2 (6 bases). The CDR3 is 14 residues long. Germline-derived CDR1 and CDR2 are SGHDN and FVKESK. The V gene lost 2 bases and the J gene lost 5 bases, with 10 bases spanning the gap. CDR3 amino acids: CASSQLANDNEQFF. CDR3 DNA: TGTGCCAGCAGCCAACTAGCGAACGACAATGAGCAGTTCTTC.

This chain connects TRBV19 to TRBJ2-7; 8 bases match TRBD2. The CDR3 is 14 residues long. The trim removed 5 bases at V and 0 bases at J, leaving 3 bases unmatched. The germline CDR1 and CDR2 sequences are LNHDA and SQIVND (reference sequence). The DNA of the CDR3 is TGTGCCAGTAGTCTCGGGGGGGCCTCCTACGAGCAGTACTTC. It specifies CASSLGGASYEQYF. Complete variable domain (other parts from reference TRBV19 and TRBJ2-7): DGGITQSPKYLFRKEGQNVTLSCEQNLNHDAMYWYRQDPGQGLRLIYYSQIVNDFQKGDIAEGYSVSREKKESFPLTVTSAQKNPTAFYLCASSLGGASYEQYFGPGTRLTVT.

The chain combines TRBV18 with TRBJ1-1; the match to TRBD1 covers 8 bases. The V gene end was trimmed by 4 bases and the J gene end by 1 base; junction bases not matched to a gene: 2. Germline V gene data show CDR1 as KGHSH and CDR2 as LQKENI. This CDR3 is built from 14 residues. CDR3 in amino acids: CASSLGQGNTEAFF. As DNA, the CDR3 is TGTGCCAGCTCACTAGGACAGGGGAACACTGAAGCTTTCTTT.

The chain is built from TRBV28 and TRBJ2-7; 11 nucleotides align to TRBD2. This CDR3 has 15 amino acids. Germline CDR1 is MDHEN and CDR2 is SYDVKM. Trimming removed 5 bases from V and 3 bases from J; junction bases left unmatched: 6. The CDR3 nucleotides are TGTGCCAGCAGTGGTAGCGGGGGGGCCCGCTACGAGCAGTACTTC. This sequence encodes CASSGSGGARYEQYF.

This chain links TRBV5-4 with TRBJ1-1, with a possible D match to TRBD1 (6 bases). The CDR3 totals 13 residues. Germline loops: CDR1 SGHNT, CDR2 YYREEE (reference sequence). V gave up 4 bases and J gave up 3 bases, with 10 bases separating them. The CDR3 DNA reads TGTGCCAGCAGCGAGGGGGGGGACACTGAAGCTTTCTTT. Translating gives CASSEGGDTEAFF.

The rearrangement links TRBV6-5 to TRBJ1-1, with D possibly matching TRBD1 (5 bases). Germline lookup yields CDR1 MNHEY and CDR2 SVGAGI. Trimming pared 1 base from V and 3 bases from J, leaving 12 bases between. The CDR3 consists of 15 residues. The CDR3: CASSYLSPGDTEAFF. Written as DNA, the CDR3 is TGTGCCAGCAGTTACTTGAGCCCGGGGGACACTGAAGCTTTCTTT.

The CDR3 DNA is TGTGCCAGCAAACTGGAGGCAGGGAGGTCCTACGAGCAGTACTTC. Its protein is CASKLEAGRSYEQYF. This sequence joins TRBV7-6 and TRBJ2-7, with D tentatively TRBD2 (6 bases). Germline CDR1 SGHVS, CDR2 FNYEAQ. The CDR3 totals 15 residues. V lost 7 bases, J lost 1 base, and 17 bases lay in between.

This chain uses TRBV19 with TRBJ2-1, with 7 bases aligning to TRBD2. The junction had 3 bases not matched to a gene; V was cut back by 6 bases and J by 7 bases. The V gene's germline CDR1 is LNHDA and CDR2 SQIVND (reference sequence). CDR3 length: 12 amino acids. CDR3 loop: CASSTSVNEQFF. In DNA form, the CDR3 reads TGTGCCAGTAGCACTAGCGTGAATGAGCAGTTCTTC.

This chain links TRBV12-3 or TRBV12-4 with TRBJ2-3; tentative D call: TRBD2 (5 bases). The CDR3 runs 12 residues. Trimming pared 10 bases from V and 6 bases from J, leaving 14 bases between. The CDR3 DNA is TGTGCCACCAGCCCCCCGGGGGATACGCAGTATTTT. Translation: CATSPPGDTQYF.